The 29 T cell receptor beta chains in this list originate from one sample, sequenced in a study of T cells after yellow fever vaccination. TCRdb processed the 5' RACE reads anew with MiXCR; each CDR3 protein has one entry. The sample records 75,000 to 100,000 distinct CDR3 sequences, more than 7.5% being singletons. The sequencing here drew on CD8+ T cells not binding an NS4B(214-222) dextramer, sorted from PBMCs, taken roughly 15 days after the first yellow fever vaccination. The receptor set was obtained from a man younger than 35 who received the YFV17D yellow fever vaccine.

In this sample, this clonotype turned up a few times. This chain connects TRBV25-1 to TRBJ2-5; TRBD1 might be the D (5 bases). Germline CDR1 MGHDK, CDR2 SYGVNS. This CDR3 has 15 residues. V lost 1 base and J 5 bases, leaving 14 bases between the germline ends. The CDR3, as DNA: TGTGCCAGCAGTGAATGGCAGGGCCCCGACGAGACCCAGTACTTC. Translating it yields CASSEWQGPDETQYF.

This clonotype was detected many times. The chain couples TRBV4-1 to TRBJ1-2; D is unresolved. Trimming took off 5 bases at V and 6 bases at J, with 13 bases between the two ends. The CDR3 has 13 residues. Germline V gene lookup returns CDR1 MGHRA and CDR2 YSYEKL. Here the CDR3 DNA reads TGCGCCAGCAGCACTCCCGGATTCGATGGCTACACCTTC. Protein: CASSTPGFDGYTF.

The chain employs TRBV27 and TRBJ1-2; D is unresolved. Germline V gene data show CDR1 as MNHEY and CDR2 as SMNVEV (reference sequence). V was clipped by 6 bases and J by 3 bases, with 8 bases between them. The CDR3 covers 12 residues. The CDR3 spells CASSTADYGYTF. The CDR3 coding sequence is TGTGCCAGCAGCACAGCTGACTATGGCTACACCTTC.

The V and J genes are TRBV13 and TRBJ1-1; D gene ambiguous. From germline, CDR1 is PRHDT and CDR2 FYEKMQ (reference sequence). V was clipped by 4 bases and J by 2 bases, with 14 bases between them. This CDR3 has 15 residues. The CDR3 protein is CASSSREDLNTEAFF. The CDR3 coding sequence is TGTGCCAGCAGCTCCCGCGAGGACTTAAACACTGAAGCTTTCTTT.

This clonotype has more than one count but fewer than ten. The rearrangement links TRBV6-2 or TRBV6-3 to TRBJ2-1, with 10 bases fitting TRBD2. Germline lookup yields CDR1 MNHEY and CDR2 SVGEGT. This CDR3 contains 16 residues. The V and J ends lost 4 bases and 7 bases, in that order; junction bases with no gene match: 10. The CDR3 loop is CASSSLERGGQNEQFF. CDR3 in DNA: TGTGCCAGCAGTTCCCTCGAGCGGGGGGGCCAAAATGAGCAGTTCTTC.

In nucleotides, the CDR3 is TGTGCCAGCACTCACCCGGGAGAGGTGGACCGCGGTGGCTCCTACAATGAGCAGTTCTTC. Amino acids: CASTHPGEVDRGGSYNEQFF. The chain is built from TRBV12-3 or TRBV12-4 and TRBJ2-1; D is possibly TRBD2 (6 bases). CDR3 length equals 20 residues. Trimming pared 7 bases from V and 0 bases from J, leaving 28 bases between.

This clonotype was picked up a small number of times. The J gene is TRBJ2-6, the V gene TRBV24-1; the match to TRBD1 covers 7 bases. V was pared by 4 bases and J by 3 bases, with 5 bases of the junction left unmatched. In germline, CDR1 is KGHDR, CDR2 SFDVKD. This CDR3 region has 16 residues. This CDR3 reads CATSEKGAGGANVLTF. In DNA form, the CDR3 reads TGTGCCACCAGTGAGAAGGGGGCCGGTGGGGCCAACGTCCTGACTTTC.

This clonotype was seen only a few times. V gene TRBV7-8 combines with J gene TRBJ2-2; 7 bases match TRBD2. Losses at the gene ends were 10 bases for V and 4 bases for J; bases not matched to a gene: 9. Per the germline V gene, CDR1 is SGHVS and CDR2 is FQNEAQ. The CDR3 contains 14 residues. The DNA for the CDR3 is TGTGCCAATCCTCTGGGGGGGATCACCGGGGAGCTGTTTTTT. Translating gives CANPLGGITGELFF.

This clonotype came up many times. The rearrangement links TRBV5-6 to TRBJ2-3; D is uncertain. This CDR3 is built from 15 residues. Trimming took 5 bases from V and 0 from J, leaving 13 bases between them. From germline, CDR1 is SGHDT and CDR2 YYEEEE. CDR3 residues: CASSNDGVSTDTQYF. The CDR3 DNA is TGTGCCAGCAGTAACGACGGCGTTAGCACAGATACGCAGTATTTT.

CDR3 in amino acids: CASSYLGPSYNEQFF. The CDR3 nucleotides read TGTGCCAGCAGTTATTTGGGACCCTCCTACAATGAGCAGTTCTTC. This chain joins TRBV6-2 or TRBV6-3 and TRBJ2-1; the D gene could be TRBD1 or TRBD2 (5 bases each). The CDR3 totals 15 residues. Germline lookup yields CDR1 MNHEY and CDR2 SVGEGT. V gave up 3 bases and J gave up 0 bases, with 9 bases separating them.

The V gene is TRBV7-9, the J gene TRBJ2-5; D unresolved. The CDR3 is 11 amino acids. CDR1 is SEHNR, CDR2 FQNEAQ, per germline (reference sequence). The V gene lost 4 bases and the J gene lost 5 bases, with 5 bases spanning the gap. CDR3 region: CASSSDETQYF. The CDR3 DNA is TGTGCCAGCAGCTCAGACGAGACCCAGTACTTC.

This clonotype has a count of ten or more. The chain joins TRBV4-3 to TRBJ2-3, with TRBD2 matching 11 bases. The junction had 8 bases not matched to a gene; V was cut back by 4 bases and J by 2 bases. This CDR3 comprises 17 residues. In germline, CDR1 is LGHNA, CDR2 YSLEER. The CDR3 is CASSPLGTSGITDTQYF. CDR3 coding DNA: TGCGCCAGCAGCCCGCTCGGGACTAGCGGAATCACAGATACGCAGTATTTT.

V and J are TRBV10-1 and TRBJ2-5, with D tentatively TRBD1 (7 bases). V was cut by 9 bases and J by 3 bases, with 14 bases left in between. This CDR3 is built from 13 residues. Germline-derived CDR1 and CDR2 are WNHNN and SYGVQD (reference sequence). Here the CDR3 reads CARNDREEETQYF. CDR3 bases: TGCGCCAGAAATGACAGGGAGGAAGAGACCCAGTACTTC.

The table lists this clonotype with many counts. The chain joins TRBV5-1 to TRBJ1-2, with D unclear. The germline V gene has CDR1 SGHRS and CDR2 YFSETQ. V gave up 4 bases and J gave up 4 bases, with 20 bases separating them. CDR3 length equals 16 residues. DNA for the CDR3: TGCGCCAGCAGCCCGGAGGGCAACTCGCTTGTCTATGGCTACACCTTC. This sequence encodes CASSPEGNSLVYGYTF.

CDR3 nucleotide sequence: TGCAGCGTTGAGGTGGGGCGAGGGGAGCTGTTTTTT. This translates into CSVEVGRGELFF. The genes are TRBV29-1 and TRBJ2-2, with D perhaps matching TRBD1 (5 bases). Germline loops: CDR1 SQVTM, CDR2 ANQGSEA. V was pared by 3 bases and J by 8 bases, with 10 bases between. This CDR3 has 12 residues.

This chain uses TRBV27 with TRBJ2-7; D possibly corresponds to TRBD1 (6 bases). Germline V gene sequence: CDR1 MNHEY, CDR2 SMNVEV (reference sequence). Trimming left V 8 bases short and J 7 bases short, with 21 bases between. This CDR3 spans 14 amino acids. In DNA, the CDR3 is TGTGCCAGCTCGGGCCGGGACATAGGGGAAGAGCAGTACTTC. This codes for CASSGRDIGEEQYF.

The rearrangement links TRBV6-5 to TRBJ2-5; 8 bases match TRBD2. This CDR3 spans 17 amino acids. CDR1 is MNHEY, CDR2 SVGAGI, per germline. Trimming took 0 bases from V and 5 from J; bases not matched to a gene: 11. CDR3 loop: CASSYSGRGALDETQYF. CDR3 nucleotides: TGTGCCAGCAGTTACTCGGGGCGGGGGGCCCTGGACGAGACCCAGTACTTC.

This chain joins TRBV2 and TRBJ1-5, with TRBD1 as a possible D gene (5 bases). The CDR3 is 14 residues long. Trimming left V 5 bases short and J 5 bases short, with 13 bases between. Germline V gives CDR1 SNHLY, CDR2 FYNNEI. The CDR3 loop reads CASSPPDTYQPQHF. Written as DNA, the CDR3 is TGTGCCAGCAGTCCTCCGGACACTTATCAGCCCCAGCATTTT.

For the CDR3, the DNA is TGTGCCAGCAGCGCCAGTACAGGGATCGCTAACTATGGCTACACCTTC. Translated, it gives CASSASTGIANYGYTF. This rearrangement joins TRBV7-9 to TRBJ1-2; D possibly corresponds to TRBD1 (6 bases). The V end was cut by 5 bases, the J end by 0 bases, with 16 bases between. Germline values: CDR1 SEHNR, CDR2 FQNEAQ (reference sequence). The CDR3 extends over 16 amino acids.

This clonotype has at least ten counts. V usage is TRBV4-3 and J usage is TRBJ2-2, with D perhaps matching TRBD1 (5 bases). Trimming took off 2 bases at V and 7 bases at J, with 14 bases between the two ends. The CDR3 length is 15 residues. Germline CDR1 reads LGHNA; CDR2 reads YSLEER. The DNA for the CDR3 is TGCGCCAGCAGCCAACGGGCGGACATGGTCGGGGAGCTGTTTTTT. Protein sequence: CASSQRADMVGELFF.

CDR3 region: CASSYSTGGDNGELFF. The CDR3 DNA reads as TGTGCCAGCAGTTACTCGACGGGGGGGGATAACGGGGAGCTGTTTTTT. The chain carries TRBV6-5 and TRBJ2-2; TRBD2 aligns across 8 bases. Germline V lookup: CDR1 MNHEY, CDR2 SVGAGI. The CDR3 is made up of 16 amino acids. Trimming cost V 0 bases and J 7 bases; bases outside gene matches: 7.

In its sample, this clonotype was seen many times. The chain couples TRBV12-3 or TRBV12-4 to TRBJ2-1, with D unclear. The ends were cut back, 5 bases at V and 6 bases at J, with 17 bases in the middle. The CDR3 totals 15 residues. This CDR3 is CASSPRRTPFNEQFF. CDR3 DNA: TGTGCCAGCAGTCCCCGTAGAACGCCTTTCAATGAGCAGTTCTTC.

The chain combines TRBV4-1 with TRBJ1-2, with D perhaps matching TRBD1 (6 bases). The CDR3 spans 15 residues. Germline CDR1 and CDR2: MGHRA and YSYEKL. V shed 1 base and J shed 3 bases, with 12 bases lying between them. The chain's CDR3 is CASSQAGGGDYGYTF. The CDR3 region has the DNA TGCGCCAGCAGCCAAGCCGGGGGGGGCGACTATGGCTACACCTTC.

This clonotype has ten or more counts. V and J are TRBV6-5 and TRBJ1-1, with a weak D call TRBD1 (6 bases). This CDR3 spans 16 amino acids. V was pared by 5 bases and J by 1 base, with 17 bases between. The germline gives CDR1 MNHEY, CDR2 SVGAGI. The CDR3 loop reads CASSTHPLRGNTEAFF. CDR3 in DNA: TGTGCCAGCAGTACACACCCCCTCAGGGGGAACACTGAAGCTTTCTTT.

The table lists this clonotype with many counts. This sequence joins TRBV4-3 and TRBJ2-7, with D unresolved. V was cut by 4 bases and J by 0 bases, with 10 bases left in between. The length of the CDR3 is 14 residues. Per germline, CDR1 LGHNA and CDR2 YSLEER. The CDR3 loop is CASSPALSSYEQYV. CDR3 sequence (DNA): TGCGCCAGCAGCCCAGCACTAAGCTCCTACGAGCAGTACGTC.

The sample holds a few counts of this clonotype. The chain joins TRBV6-5 to TRBJ1-2, with D hard to call. CDR3 length equals 14 residues. The V end lost 0 bases, the J end lost 5 bases, and 10 bases lay between the germline ends. From germline, CDR1 is MNHEY and CDR2 SVGAGI. As DNA, the CDR3 is TGTGCCAGCAGTTACTCATCAGGTTTATATGGCTACACCTTC. Amino acid sequence: CASSYSSGLYGYTF.

This chain joins TRBV5-1 and TRBJ1-1, with D unresolved. The CDR3 runs 14 residues. With 0 bases removed from V and 2 bases from J, the gap between germline ends came to 8 bases. From germline, CDR1 is SGHRS and CDR2 YFSETQ. This chain's CDR3 is CASSLAGRNTEAFF. CDR3 nucleotide sequence: TGCGCCAGCAGCTTGGCCGGCAGAAACACTGAAGCTTTCTTT. Variable domain in full (rest from reference TRBV5-1 and TRBJ1-1): KAGVTQTPRYLIKTRGQQVTLSCSPISGHRSVSWYQQTPGQGLQFLFEYFSETQRNKGNFPGRFSGRQFSNSRSEMNVSTLELGDSALYLCASSLAGRNTEAFFGQGTRLTVV.

The rearrangement joins TRBV4-1 to TRBJ2-7; 9 bases map to TRBD2. V gave up 0 bases and J gave up 3 bases; unmatched junction bases: 0. This CDR3 contains 14 residues. Germline V gene data show CDR1 as MGHRA and CDR2 as YSYEKL. The CDR3 reads CASSQERGGYEQYV. The CDR3 region has the DNA TGCGCCAGCAGCCAAGAGCGGGGGGGCTACGAGCAGTACGTC.

This clonotype was picked up a small number of times. The chain uses TRBV5-8 and TRBJ1-1; unclear D gene. The CDR3 runs 14 residues. Trimming removed 4 bases at V and 5 bases at J, with 15 bases between. CDR1 and CDR2 (germline): SGHTS, YDEGEE. CDR3 loop: CASSQRMGGTEAFF. The CDR3 nucleotides are TGTGCCAGCAGCCAGCGAATGGGTGGGACTGAAGCTTTCTTT.